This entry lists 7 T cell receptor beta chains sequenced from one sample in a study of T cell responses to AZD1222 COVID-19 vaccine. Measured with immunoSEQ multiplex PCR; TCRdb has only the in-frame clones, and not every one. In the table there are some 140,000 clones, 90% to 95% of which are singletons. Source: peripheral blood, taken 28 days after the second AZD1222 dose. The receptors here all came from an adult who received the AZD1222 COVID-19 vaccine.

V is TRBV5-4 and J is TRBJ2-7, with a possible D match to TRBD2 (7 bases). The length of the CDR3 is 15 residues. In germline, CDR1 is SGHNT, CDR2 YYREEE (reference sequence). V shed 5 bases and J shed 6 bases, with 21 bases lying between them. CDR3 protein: CASSSGGGGLSEQYF. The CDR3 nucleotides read TGTGCCAGCAGTTCTGGAGGGGGGGGTCTTTCCGAGCAGTACTTC.

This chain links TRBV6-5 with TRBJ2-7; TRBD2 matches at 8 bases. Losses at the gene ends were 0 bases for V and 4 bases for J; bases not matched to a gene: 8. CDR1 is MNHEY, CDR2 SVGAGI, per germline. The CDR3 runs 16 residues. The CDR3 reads CASSYSGAGGKYEQYF. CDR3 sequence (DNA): TGTGCCAGCAGTTACTCCGGTGCGGGGGGAAAATACGAGCAGTACTTC.

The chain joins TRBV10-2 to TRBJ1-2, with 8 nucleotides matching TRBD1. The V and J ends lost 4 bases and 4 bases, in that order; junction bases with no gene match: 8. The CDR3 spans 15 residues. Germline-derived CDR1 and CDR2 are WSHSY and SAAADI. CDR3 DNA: TGCGCCAGCAGTGTATTATGGACAGGGAGCTATGGCTACACCTTC. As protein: CASSVLWTGSYGYTF.

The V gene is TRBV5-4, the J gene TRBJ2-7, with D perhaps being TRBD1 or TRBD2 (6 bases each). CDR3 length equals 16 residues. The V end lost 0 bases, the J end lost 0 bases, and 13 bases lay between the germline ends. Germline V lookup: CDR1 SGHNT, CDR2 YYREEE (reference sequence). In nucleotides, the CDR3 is TGTGCCAGCAGCTTGGGGGGGGCCCTGAGCTCCTACGAGCAGTACTTC. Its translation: CASSLGGALSSYEQYF.

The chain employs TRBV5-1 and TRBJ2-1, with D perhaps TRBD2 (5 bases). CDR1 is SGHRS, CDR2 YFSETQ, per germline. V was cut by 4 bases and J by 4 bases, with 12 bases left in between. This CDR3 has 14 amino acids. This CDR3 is CASSPRTGYNEQFF. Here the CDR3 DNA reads TGCGCCAGCAGCCCTAGGACGGGATACAATGAGCAGTTCTTC.

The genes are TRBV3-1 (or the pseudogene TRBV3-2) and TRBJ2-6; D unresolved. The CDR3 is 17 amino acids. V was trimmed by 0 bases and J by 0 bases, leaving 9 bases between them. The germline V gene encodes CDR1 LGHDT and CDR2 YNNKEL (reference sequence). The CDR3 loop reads CASSQDHRRSGANVLTF. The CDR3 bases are TGTGCCAGCAGCCAAGATCACCGCCGCTCTGGGGCCAACGTCCTGACTTTC.

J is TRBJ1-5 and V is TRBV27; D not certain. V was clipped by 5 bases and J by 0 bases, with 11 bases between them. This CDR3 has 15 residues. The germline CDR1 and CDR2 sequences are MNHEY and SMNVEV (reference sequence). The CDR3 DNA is TGTGCCAGCAGTCCTACACCTTATAGCAATCAGCCCCAGCATTTT. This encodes CASSPTPYSNQPQHF.